A selection of T cell receptor beta chains follows, all from one sample in a study of shared clonotypes between healthy human individuals. The repertoire was sequenced with immunoSEQ multiplex PCR; TCRdb's copy has only in-frame clones and lacks some. The table has more than 550,000 clones, 72% seen once; the top ten hold under 2%. Source material: memory CD4+ T cells sorted from blood. The receptors were gathered from a young woman in good health. The CDR3 runs from the conserved cysteine through the conserved F or W. D genes are given only for firm matches. Rows may omit the clone size; those that give it use once, few, many or a size class.

NA TRBJ1-1 NA 13 TRBV18 TGTGCCAGCTCCCCGGGACAAGACACTGAAGCTTTCTTT CASSPGQDTEAFF
NA TRBJ2-1 NA 15 TRBV6-1 TGTGCCAGCGCTCCTGCTTTTGGCTTCTACAATGAGCAGTTCTTC CASAPAFGFYNEQFF
NA TRBJ1-5 NA 14 TRBV30 TGTGCCGTCCGGGGTGGGGATCCCAATCAGCCCCAGCATTTT CAVRGGDPNQPQHF
NA TRBJ2-4 NA 13 TRBV5-6 TGTGCCAGCAGCTTGGGCGGGACCGCCATTCAGTACTTC CASSLGGTAIQYF
TRBD2 TRBJ2-3 NA 16 TRBV25-1 TGTGCCAGCAGTGCTCCAGCGGGAGGGCACACAGATACGCAGTATTTT CASSAPAGGHTDTQYF
NA TRBJ2-5 NA 13 TRBV5-1 TGCGCCAGCAGCTTAACAGGGAAAGAGACCCAGTACTTC CASSLTGKETQYF
TRBD1 TRBJ1-1 few 15 TRBV28 TGTGCCAGCAGACGTCGACAGGGGATGAACACTGAAGCTTTCTTT CASRRRQGMNTEAFF
NA TRBJ2-7 NA 14 TRBV11-2 TGTGCCAGCAGGACGATTCAGGGGCGATACGAGCAGTACTTC CASRTIQGRYEQYF
NA TRBJ2-1 few 11 TRBV6-1 TGTGCCAGCAGGGCCCTCAATGAGCAGTTCTTC CASRALNEQFF
NA TRBJ2-1 NA 13 TRBV7-3 TGTGCCAGCAGCCCAGACGGGCATAATGAGCAGTTCTTC CASSPDGHNEQFF
NA TRBJ1-2 many 13 TRBV19 TGTGCCAGTATTGATCCCAGTCACTATGGCTACACCTTC CASIDPSHYGYTF
NA TRBJ2-6 NA 14 TRBV6-5 TGTGCCAGCAGGAAGAGCTCTGGGGCCAACGTCCTGACTTTC CASRKSSGANVLTF